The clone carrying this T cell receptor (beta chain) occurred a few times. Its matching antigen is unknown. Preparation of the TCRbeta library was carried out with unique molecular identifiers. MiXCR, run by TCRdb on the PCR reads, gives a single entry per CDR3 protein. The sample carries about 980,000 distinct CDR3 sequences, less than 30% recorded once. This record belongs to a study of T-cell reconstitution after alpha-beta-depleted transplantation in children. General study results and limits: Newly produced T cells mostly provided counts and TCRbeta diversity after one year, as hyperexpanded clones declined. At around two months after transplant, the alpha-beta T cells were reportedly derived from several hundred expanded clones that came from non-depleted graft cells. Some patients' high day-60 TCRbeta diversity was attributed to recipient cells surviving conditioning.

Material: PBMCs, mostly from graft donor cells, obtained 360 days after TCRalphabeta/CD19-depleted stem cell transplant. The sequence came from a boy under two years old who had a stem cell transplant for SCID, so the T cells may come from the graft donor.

The CDR3 DNA follows: TGTGCCAGCTGTAGGGGACCGAAGGTCGGGGAGCTGTTTTTT. Its translation: CASCRGPKVGELFF. The chain recombines TRBV11-1 with TRBJ2-2; D is perhaps TRBD1 or TRBD2 (5 bases each). Trimming removed 8 bases at V and 7 bases at J, with 17 bases between. The CDR3 runs 14 residues. Germline CDR1 SGHAT, CDR2 FQDESV (reference sequence). Together with reference TRBV11-1 and TRBJ2-2, the CDR3 gives the full variable domain: EAEVAQSPRYKITEKSQAVAFWCDPISGHATLYWYRQILGQGPELLVQFQDESVVDDSQLPKDRFSAERLKGVDSTLKIQPAELGDSAMYLCASCRGPKVGELFFGEGSRLTVL.